This T cell receptor beta chain was found in a study of CD8 T cells in Susac syndrome. The V end was cut by 0 bases, the J end by 2 bases, with 13 bases between. This CDR3 comprises 16 residues. Germline CDR1 and CDR2: SGDLS and YYNGEE. RNA totalling roughly 0.45 to 1 ug underwent reverse transcription with random hexamers. A single record per CDR3 protein comes from TCRdb applying MiXCR to the immunoSEQ multiplex PCR reads. Counted here are more than 80,000 distinct CDR3 sequences, 94% occurring once; the ten biggest clones make up over 0.35%. The sample comprised CD8+ T cells from PBMCs. This sequence originates from a human donor with Susac syndrome. The chain is built from TRBV9 and TRBJ2-3; maybe TRBD1 (6 bases). CDR3: CASSVDPGTFTDTQYF. The CDR3 region has the DNA TGTGCCAGCAGCGTAGATCCGGGGACATTCACAGATACGCAGTATTTT.